The rows below give T cell receptor beta chains drawn from one sample of a study of identical twins. In TCRdb, the 5' RACE reads were re-called with MiXCR into one record per CDR3 protein. The sample has around 340,000 distinct CDR3 sequences, roughly an eighth seen once. This same sample was also taken into another study, of yellow fever vaccine responses in identical twins.

Source material: CD8+ T cells sorted from blood. The receptors derive from a woman aged 18-29 years in good health. Each CDR3 is given with its conserved first and last residue. D genes are given only for firm matches. The listing skips clone size in some rows; elsewhere it reads once, few, many or a size class.

abundance	d_gene	v_gene	j_gene	CDR3nt	CDR3aa
-	TRBD1	TRBV5-1	TRBJ2-1	TGCGCCAGCAGACCCGGGACAGGGGGGTACAATGAGCAGTTCTTC	CASRPGTGGYNEQFF
-	TRBD2	TRBV29-1	TRBJ2-1	TGCAGCTGTGCGGGAGGAGACTCTTTCCGCAATGAGCAGTTCTTC	CSCAGGDSFRNEQFF
many	TRBD2	TRBV28	TRBJ2-5	TGTGCCACCCAGACTAGCGGGTACCAAGAGACCCAGTACTTC	CATQTSGYQETQYF
few	TRBD2	TRBV27	TRBJ2-7	TGTGCCAGCTCCCCTAGCGGGACCATCTCCTACGAGCAGTACTTC	CASSPSGTISYEQYF
-	TRBD2	TRBV7-9	TRBJ2-3	TGTGCCAGCAGCTGGGAGGGCCGGACAGATACGCAGTATTTT	CASSWEGRTDTQYF
few	TRBD1	TRBV3-1	TRBJ1-2	TGTGCCAGCAGCCGAGAGACAGGGGCAGTGAATGGCTACACCTTC	CASSRETGAVNGYTF
-	-	TRBV7-2	TRBJ2-7	TGTGCCAGCAGCCCCCCACGGGAACCCTACGAGCAGTACTTC	CASSPPREPYEQYF
many	TRBD2	TRBV13	TRBJ2-4	TGTGCCAGCAGCCCAACAGCGGGAGGGCCGGAAAACATTCAGTACTTC	CASSPTAGGPENIQYF
-	TRBD1	TRBV2	TRBJ1-1	TGTGCCAGCACCCCCAAGGGACAGCAGAACACTGAAGCTTTCTTT	CASTPKGQQNTEAFF
few	-	TRBV7-9	TRBJ1-3	TGTGCCAGCAGCTCGCCGACAGAGCACTCTGGAAACACCATATATTTT	CASSSPTEHSGNTIYF
-	-	TRBV27	TRBJ2-7	TGTGCCAGCAGACCTGCGGCAGGGGAATTTTACGAGCAGTACTTC	CASRPAAGEFYEQYF
many	-	TRBV3-1	TRBJ1-1	TGTGCCAGCAGCCAAGGCAGGGTGGTAATGACTGAAGCTTTCTTT	CASSQGRVVMTEAFF
-	-	TRBV28	TRBJ2-5	TGTGCCAGCAGTTTAGATCGCGGGCCCACCCAAGAGACCCAGTACTTC	CASSLDRGPTQETQYF
-	TRBD1	TRBV14	TRBJ1-2	TGTGCCAGCAGCCAAGTCCCTCGCCGGGACAGGCGCCCCTATGGCTACACCTTC	CASSQVPRRDRRPYGYTF
few	-	TRBV29-1	TRBJ2-1	TGCAGCGTTGCCCCGGGGACTAATGAGCAGTTCTTC	CSVAPGTNEQFF